This T cell receptor (beta chain) emerged from a study of identical twins. The germline gives CDR1 SQVTM, CDR2 ANQGSEA. The CDR3 extends over 13 amino acids. MiXCR, run by TCRdb on the 5' RACE reads, gives a single entry per CDR3 protein. The sample records 450,000 or so distinct CDR3 sequences, less than 25% being singletons. These records were also assigned to another study, of T cells expressing NK-cell markers.

The J gene is TRBJ2-3, the V gene TRBV29-1, with unresolved D. The receptor comes from a young woman in good health. Sequenced material: CD4+ T cells sorted from blood. The chain's CDR3 is CSTRTPNTDTQYF. CDR3 nucleotide sequence: TGCAGTACACGGACCCCGAACACAGATACGCAGTATTTT.